Presented here are 9 T cell receptor beta chains from one specimen sequenced in a study of T cell responses to AZD1222 COVID-19 vaccine (dated by TCRdb to the early 2020s). The time point label, as the study defines it: about 28 days (+/-7) after the second vaccine dose. To prepare the library, the immunoSEQ multiplex PCR assay was applied. TCRdb limited this immuneACCESS table to in-frame rearrangements with V and J called. A share of clones is missing; checked studies link under half to unresolved V genes, and the rest is unexplained. This sample is represented by around 120,000 clones; nearly 90% of them were singletons. 2% to 3% of the sample belongs to the ten largest clones. This material consisted of peripheral blood, taken 28 days after the second AZD1222 dose. All receptors derive from an adult who received the AZD1222 COVID-19 vaccine.

This chain connects TRBV7-2 to TRBJ2-7, with TRBD1 matching 12 bases. The CDR3 loop spans 15 amino acids. V trimming: 3 bases; J trimming: 5 bases; junction bases outside the gene matches: 5. Germline V CDR1 and CDR2: SGHTA, FQGNSA. In DNA form, the CDR3 reads TGTGCCAGCAGCTTGGGGACAGGGGGCGAGGACGAGCAGTACTTC. This translates into CASSLGTGGEDEQYF. Full variable domain (rest looked up from reference TRBV7-2 and TRBJ2-7): GAGVSQSPSNKVTEKGKDVELRCDPISGHTALYWYRQSLGQGLEFLIYFQGNSAPDKSGLPSDRFSAERTGGSVSTLTIQRTQQEDSAVYLCASSLGTGGEDEQYFGPGTRLTVT.

The chain links TRBV5-5 to TRBJ2-3; TRBD2 agrees at 8 bases. Per the germline V gene, CDR1 is SGHKS and CDR2 is YYEKEE (reference sequence). V lost 0 bases, J lost 0 bases, and 3 bases stayed unmatched. The CDR3 is 16 residues long. For the CDR3, the DNA is TGTGCCAGCAGCTTGGGACTAGCGATAAGCACAGATACGCAGTATTTT. Encoded protein: CASSLGLAISTDTQYF.

The sample holds a few counts of this clone. The V call is TRBV4-1, the J call TRBJ1-1, with D unresolved. V was clipped by 3 bases and J by 1 base, with 3 bases between them. The germline gives CDR1 MGHRA, CDR2 YSYEKL. This CDR3 comprises 12 residues. This chain's CDR3 is CASSHENTEAFF. The CDR3 nucleotides read TGCGCCAGCAGCCACGAGAACACTGAAGCTTTCTTT.

This chain uses TRBV6-2 or TRBV6-3 with TRBJ1-1, with D uncertain. CDR1 is MNHEY, CDR2 SVGEGT, per germline. The CDR3 covers 14 residues. Deletions cut 5 bases from V and 0 bases from J, with 10 bases between. The chain's CDR3 is CASSVGHLNTEAFF. CDR3 sequence (DNA): TGTGCCAGCAGTGTCGGGCACCTGAACACTGAAGCTTTCTTT.

The chain has TRBV24-1 and TRBJ1-2; D is ambiguous. Trimming shortened V by 4 bases and J by 4 bases, and 12 bases separated the two germline ends. The germline V gene encodes CDR1 KGHDR and CDR2 SFDVKD. The CDR3 runs to 14 residues. The CDR3 coding sequence is TGTGCCACCAGTGACCCGACCGGCCCCTATGGCTACACCTTC. It specifies CATSDPTGPYGYTF.

The gene calls are TRBV10-3 and TRBJ2-1, with TRBD2 matching 14 bases. The V and J ends lost 7 bases and 6 bases, in that order; junction bases with no gene match: 5. The germline CDR1 and CDR2 sequences are ENHRY and SYGVKD. CDR3 size: 15 residues. Here the CDR3 reads CAITSGTSGSNEQFF. In DNA, the CDR3 is TGTGCCATCACGTCCGGGACTAGCGGGAGCAATGAGCAGTTCTTC.

The genes are TRBV3-1 (or the pseudogene TRBV3-2) and TRBJ2-3, with 9 bases identical to TRBD2. CDR3 length: 17 amino acids. J was trimmed by 0 bases and V by 1 base; bases with no gene match: 5. Looked up from germline, CDR1 is LGHDT and CDR2 is YNNKEL (reference sequence). CDR3 sequence (DNA): TGTGCCAGCAGCCAAGGGGCGACTAGCGGAAGCACAGATACGCAGTATTTT. This encodes CASSQGATSGSTDTQYF.

This chain connects TRBV5-1 to TRBJ1-1; a weak D match, TRBD1 (6 bases). The germline gives CDR1 SGHRS, CDR2 YFSETQ. Trimming removed 6 bases from V and 2 bases from J, with 11 bases in between. The CDR3 has 13 amino acids. The CDR3 loop is CASKGGYNTEAFF. Here the CDR3 DNA reads TGCGCCAGCAAGGGGGGCTACAACACTGAAGCTTTCTTT.

The V call is TRBV19, the J call TRBJ1-1; D not certain. The germline V gene has CDR1 LNHDA and CDR2 SQIVND (reference sequence). The CDR3 has 15 amino acids. V dropped 1 base and J dropped 1 base, with 10 bases sitting between them. For the CDR3, the DNA is TGTGCCAGTAGTATAGTCAATCGCGGGAACACTGAAGCTTTCTTT. Its translation: CASSIVNRGNTEAFF.